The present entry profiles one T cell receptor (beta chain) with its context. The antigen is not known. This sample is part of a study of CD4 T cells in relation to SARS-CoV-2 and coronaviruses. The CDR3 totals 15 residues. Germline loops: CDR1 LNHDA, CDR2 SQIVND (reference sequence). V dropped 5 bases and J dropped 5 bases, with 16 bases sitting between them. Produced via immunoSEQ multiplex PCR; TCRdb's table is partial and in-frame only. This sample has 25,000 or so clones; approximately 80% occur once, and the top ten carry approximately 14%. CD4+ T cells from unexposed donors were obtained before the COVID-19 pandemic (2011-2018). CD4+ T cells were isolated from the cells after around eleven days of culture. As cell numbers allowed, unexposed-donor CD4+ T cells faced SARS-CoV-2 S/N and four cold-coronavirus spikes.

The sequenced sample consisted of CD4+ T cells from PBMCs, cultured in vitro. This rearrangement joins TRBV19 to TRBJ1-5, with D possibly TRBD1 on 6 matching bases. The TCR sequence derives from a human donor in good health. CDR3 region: CASSVAGGVHQPQHF. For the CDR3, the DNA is TGTGCCAGTAGTGTCGCCGGGGGCGTACATCAGCCCCAGCATTTT.